The present T cell receptor beta chain was sequenced within a study of blood T cells in healthy people across ages. The study's findings and limits: The recorded TCR beta diversity per million T cells decreased in a roughly linear manner with age.

Together with a sample-barcoded 5' primer, a J-beta primer mix was included in a second PCR lasting roughly 6 to 12 cycles. Carrying 12 random nucleotides, a template-switch adaptor labeled each individual cDNA molecule. TCRdb called the 5' RACE reads again in MiXCR, with one record for every CDR3 protein. This sample yields 800,000 to 1,000,000 distinct CDR3 sequences, of which 40% to 60% are seen a single time; 13% belongs to the top ten. On this clonotype: The antigen is unknown.

V dropped 3 bases and J dropped 2 bases, with 20 bases sitting between them. This CDR3 region has 18 residues. Germline CDR1 is DFQATT and CDR2 is SNEGSKA (reference sequence). Isolation yielded PBMCs, at least 7 million per sample, in every case. Extraction of total RNA produced a minimum of 5.5 micrograms from each sample. The sequence was obtained from a man aged 25-40 years in good health. The V and J genes are TRBV20-1 and TRBJ1-6; D is ambiguous. The sequenced material came from blood. CDR3 DNA sequence: TGCAGTGCTAGCCACGGACCGAACCTCCAGGCCTATAATTCACCCCTCCACTTT. Translated: CSASHGPNLQAYNSPLHF.